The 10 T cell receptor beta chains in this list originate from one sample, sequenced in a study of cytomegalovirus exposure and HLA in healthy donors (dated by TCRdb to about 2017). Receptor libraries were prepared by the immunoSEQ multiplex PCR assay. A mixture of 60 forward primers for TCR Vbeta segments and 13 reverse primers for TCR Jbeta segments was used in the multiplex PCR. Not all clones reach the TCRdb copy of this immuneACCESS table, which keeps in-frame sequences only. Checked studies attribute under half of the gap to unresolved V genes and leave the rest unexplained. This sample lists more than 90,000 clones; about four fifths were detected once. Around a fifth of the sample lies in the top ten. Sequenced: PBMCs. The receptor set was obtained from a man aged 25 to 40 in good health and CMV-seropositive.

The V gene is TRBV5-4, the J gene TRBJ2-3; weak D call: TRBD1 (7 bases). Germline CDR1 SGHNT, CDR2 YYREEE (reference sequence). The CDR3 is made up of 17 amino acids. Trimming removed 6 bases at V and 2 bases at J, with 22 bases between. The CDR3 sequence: CASTLSPQGGFTDTQYF. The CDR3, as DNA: TGTGCCAGCACTTTGTCTCCCCAGGGGGGTTTCACAGATACGCAGTATTTT.

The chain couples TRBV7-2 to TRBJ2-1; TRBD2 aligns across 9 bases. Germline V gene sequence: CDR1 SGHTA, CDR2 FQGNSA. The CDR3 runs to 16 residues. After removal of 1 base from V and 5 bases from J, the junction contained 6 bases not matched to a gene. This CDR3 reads CASSLVGGGAHNEQFF. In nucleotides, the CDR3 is TGTGCCAGCAGCTTAGTAGGCGGGGGGGCCCACAATGAGCAGTTCTTC.

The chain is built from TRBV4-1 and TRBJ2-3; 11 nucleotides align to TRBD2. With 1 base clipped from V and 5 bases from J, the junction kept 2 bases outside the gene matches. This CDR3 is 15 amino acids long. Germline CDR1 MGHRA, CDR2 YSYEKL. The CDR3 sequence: CASSQVSGGGDTQYF. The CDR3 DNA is TGCGCCAGCAGCCAAGTTAGCGGGGGGGGAGATACGCAGTATTTT.

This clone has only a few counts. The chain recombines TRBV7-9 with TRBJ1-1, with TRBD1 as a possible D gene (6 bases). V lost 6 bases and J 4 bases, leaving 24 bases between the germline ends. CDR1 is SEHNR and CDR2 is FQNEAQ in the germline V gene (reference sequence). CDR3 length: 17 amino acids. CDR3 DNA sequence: TGTGCCAGCAGTCGGAGCCTAGTGATGGGGGCGGGCACTGAAGCTTTCTTT. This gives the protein CASSRSLVMGAGTEAFF.

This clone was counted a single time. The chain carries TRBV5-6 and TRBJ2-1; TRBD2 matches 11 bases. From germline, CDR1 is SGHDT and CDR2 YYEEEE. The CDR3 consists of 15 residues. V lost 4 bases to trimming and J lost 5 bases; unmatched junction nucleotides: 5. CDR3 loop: CASSLILAGDNEQFF. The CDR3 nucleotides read TGTGCCAGCAGCCTGATACTAGCGGGAGACAATGAGCAGTTCTTC.

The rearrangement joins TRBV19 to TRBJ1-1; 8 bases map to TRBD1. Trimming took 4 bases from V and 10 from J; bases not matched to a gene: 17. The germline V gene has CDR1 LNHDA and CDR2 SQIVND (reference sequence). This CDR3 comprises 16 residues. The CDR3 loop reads CASSTTFSVTGVGAFF. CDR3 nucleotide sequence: TGTGCCAGTAGTACCACCTTTTCCGTGACAGGGGTTGGAGCTTTCTTT.

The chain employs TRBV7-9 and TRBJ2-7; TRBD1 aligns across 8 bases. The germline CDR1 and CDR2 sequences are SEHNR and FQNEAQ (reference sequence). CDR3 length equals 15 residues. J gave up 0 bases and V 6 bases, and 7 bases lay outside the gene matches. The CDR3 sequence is CASREAGTGSYEQYF. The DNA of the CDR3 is TGTGCCAGCAGGGAGGCCGGGACAGGCTCCTACGAGCAGTACTTC. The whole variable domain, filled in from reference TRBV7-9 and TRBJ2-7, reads DTGVSQNPRHKITKRGQNVTFRCDPISEHNRLYWYRQTLGQGPEFLTYFQNEAQLEKSRLLSDRFSAERPKGSFSTLEIQRTEQGDSAMYLCASREAGTGSYEQYFGPGTRLTVT.

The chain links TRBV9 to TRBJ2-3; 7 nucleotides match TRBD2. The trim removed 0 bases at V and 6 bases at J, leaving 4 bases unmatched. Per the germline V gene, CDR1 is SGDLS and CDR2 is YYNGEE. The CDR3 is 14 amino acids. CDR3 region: CASSVGTSSDTQYF. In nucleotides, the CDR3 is TGTGCCAGCAGCGTAGGGACTAGTTCCGATACGCAGTATTTT.

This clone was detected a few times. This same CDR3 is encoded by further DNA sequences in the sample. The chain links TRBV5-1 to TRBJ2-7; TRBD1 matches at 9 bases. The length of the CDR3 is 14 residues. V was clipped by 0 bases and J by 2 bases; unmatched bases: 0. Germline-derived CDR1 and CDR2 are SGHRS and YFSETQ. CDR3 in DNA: TGCGCCAGCAGCTTGGGACAGGGGGCCTACGAGCAGTACTTC. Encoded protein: CASSLGQGAYEQYF.

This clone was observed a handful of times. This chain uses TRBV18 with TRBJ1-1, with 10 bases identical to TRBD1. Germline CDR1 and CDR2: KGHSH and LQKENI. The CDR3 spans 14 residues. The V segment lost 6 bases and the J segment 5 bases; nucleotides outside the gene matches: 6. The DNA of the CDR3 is TGTGCCAGCTCTGGGGACAGGGGTGGGACTGAAGCTTTCTTT. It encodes CASSGDRGGTEAFF.